The 30 T cell receptor beta chains in this list originate from one sample, sequenced in a study of beta chain features in type 1 diabetes. The whole isolated RNA underwent reverse transcription, so sequencing captured expressed TCRB transcripts. Sequenced by immunoSEQ multiplex PCR; TCRdb stores in-frame clones only, minus some. Here the sample spans some 230,000 clones, over 8.5% being singletons. The sequenced sample consisted of naive CD4+ T cells from blood. These receptors all come from a woman aged 18-35 years in good health.

This clone was found a few times. The chain combines TRBV5-1 with TRBJ2-5; D not resolved. V lost 0 bases, J lost 5 bases, and 8 bases lay in between. Germline-derived CDR1 and CDR2 are SGHRS and YFSETQ. The CDR3 contains 13 residues. The CDR3 region has the DNA TGCGCCAGCAGCTTGGAGGAGTCGGAGACCCAGTACTTC. It translates to CASSLEESETQYF.

This clone was detected a few times. Other DNA sequences within the sample encode an identical CDR3. V is TRBV6-5 and J is TRBJ2-1; tentatively, D is TRBD1 (6 bases). The ends were cut back, 0 bases at V and 7 bases at J, with 13 bases in the middle. There are 15 residues in the CDR3. Germline CDR1 is MNHEY and CDR2 is SVGAGI. The CDR3 loop reads CASSYSRGQGNEQFF. The CDR3 DNA follows: TGTGCCAGCAGTTACTCGAGAGGGCAGGGGAATGAGCAGTTCTTC.

The rearrangement joins TRBV11-2 to TRBJ2-3, with 8 positions matching TRBD1. V lost 5 bases to trimming and J lost 11 bases; unmatched junction nucleotides: 6. The CDR3 is made up of 12 amino acids. CDR1 and CDR2 (germline): SGHAT, FQNNGV. For the CDR3, the DNA is TGTGCCAGCAGCCCGACAGGGGTACGGCAGTATTTT. It codes for CASSPTGVRQYF.

The V call is TRBV30, the J call TRBJ1-6, with 7 bases that match TRBD1. The junction had 12 bases not matched to a gene; V was cut back by 1 base and J by 15 bases. CDR1 is GTSNPN, CDR2 SVGIG, per germline (reference sequence). The CDR3 loop spans 14 amino acids. The CDR3 reads CAWSAETGSRHLHF. CDR3 nucleotide sequence: TGTGCCTGGAGTGCTGAGACAGGGTCCCGTCACCTCCACTTT.

This clone was counted between two and nine times. The V and J genes are TRBV6-6 and TRBJ1-1; 8 positions agree with TRBD1. There are 13 residues in the CDR3. V dropped 4 bases and J dropped 5; count of bases not matched to a gene: 3. Per germline, CDR1 MNHNY and CDR2 SVGAGI (reference sequence). CDR3: CASSLNRGTEAFF. DNA for the CDR3: TGTGCCAGCAGTTTAAACAGGGGGACTGAAGCTTTCTTT.

V is TRBV5-1 and J is TRBJ2-1; D uncertain. Germline CDR1 is SGHRS and CDR2 is YFSETQ. This CDR3 spans 14 amino acids. V was shortened by 0 bases and J by 6 bases, with 10 bases between the two germline ends. The CDR3 nucleotides read TGCGCCAGCAGCTTGGTTTTACCCGGCAATGAGCAGTTCTTC. The encoded protein is CASSLVLPGNEQFF.

This clone was observed a few times. This same CDR3 is encoded by further DNA sequences in the sample. The CDR3 DNA sequence: TGTGCCAGCTCACCTCAGGGTTACACTGAAGCTTTCTTT. Translated, it gives CASSPQGYTEAFF. This chain links TRBV18 with TRBJ1-1; D is possibly TRBD1 (5 bases). The length of the CDR3 is 13 residues. V lost 3 bases, J lost 3 bases, and 8 bases lay in between. The germline gives CDR1 KGHSH, CDR2 LQKENI.

This clone has ten or more counts. The V call is TRBV18, the J call TRBJ2-7; D unresolved. This CDR3 is 14 amino acids long. The germline gives CDR1 KGHSH, CDR2 LQKENI. The germline V and J ends were trimmed by 3 bases and 3 bases, with 12 bases remaining between them. DNA of the CDR3: TGTGCCAGCTCACCTGGCGGTCAGAACTACGAGCAGTACTTC. Its protein is CASSPGGQNYEQYF. Variable domain in full (rest from reference TRBV18 and TRBJ2-7): NAGVMQNPRHLVRRRGQEARLRCSPMKGHSHVYWYRQLPEEGLKFMVYLQKENIIDESGMPKERFSAEFPKEGPSILRIQQVVRGDSAAYFCASSPGGQNYEQYFGPGTRLTVT.

This clone has only a few counts. The chain links TRBV4-1 to TRBJ2-3; TRBD1 matches at 8 bases. The CDR3 contains 17 residues. The germline V gene encodes CDR1 MGHRA and CDR2 YSYEKL. Unmatched junction bases numbered 10, after V lost 3 bases and J lost 2 bases. The CDR3 protein is CASSQIFGQGYTDTQYF. In DNA form, the CDR3 reads TGCGCCAGCAGCCAGATCTTTGGACAGGGATACACAGATACGCAGTATTTT.

The chain combines TRBV7-2 with TRBJ2-7; 11 positions agree with TRBD1. CDR3 length: 15 amino acids. The V and J ends lost 5 bases and 2 bases, in that order; junction bases with no gene match: 5. Germline lookup yields CDR1 SGHTA and CDR2 FQGNSA. As DNA, the CDR3 is TGTGCCAGCAGCCCGGACAGGGGGCGAGCCTACGAGCAGTACTTC. Protein product: CASSPDRGRAYEQYF.

This clone came up a few times. The chain is built from TRBV2 and TRBJ2-7; tentative D call: TRBD1 (6 bases). The CDR3 has 13 amino acids. Between the trimmed V and J ends, which lost 5 bases and 6 bases, there was a span of 14 bases. Looked up from germline, CDR1 is SNHLY and CDR2 is FYNNEI. The CDR3 loop is CASSRQDTGEQYF. CDR3 DNA sequence: TGTGCCAGCAGTCGACAGGACACGGGCGAGCAGTACTTC.

In this sample, this clone turned up a few times. The rearrangement links TRBV11-2 to TRBJ2-1; D is unclear. The V gene's germline CDR1 is SGHAT and CDR2 FQNNGV. Trimming pared 0 bases from V and 7 bases from J, leaving 10 bases between. The CDR3 runs to 14 residues. The CDR3 DNA sequence: TGTGCCAGCAGCTTAGATCCCCCCGTGAATGAGCAGTTCTTC. As protein: CASSLDPPVNEQFF.

The V call is TRBV27, the J call TRBJ2-7, with 12 nucleotides matching TRBD2. This CDR3 is 16 amino acids long. The V gene end was trimmed by 6 bases and the J gene end by 3 bases; junction bases not matched to a gene: 9. Per germline, CDR1 MNHEY and CDR2 SMNVEV (reference sequence). CDR3 sequence reads: CASRTTKTSGSYEQYF. The CDR3 bases are TGTGCCAGCAGAACTACCAAGACTAGCGGGAGCTACGAGCAGTACTTC.

This clone turned up a few times. This chain joins TRBV10-3 and TRBJ2-7; 7 nucleotides align to TRBD1. There are 14 residues in the CDR3. CDR1 and CDR2 from the germline V gene are ENHRY and SYGVKD. The J segment lost 3 bases and the V segment lost 4 bases, leaving 6 bases of the junction unmatched. The CDR3 region has the DNA TGTGCCATCAGTGCTCCGAGACAGGGCTACGAGCAGTACTTC. Its protein product is CAISAPRQGYEQYF.

This clone was seen a few times. This chain uses TRBV7-8 with TRBJ2-5, with a weak D call TRBD1 (6 bases). Germline CDR1 SGHVS, CDR2 FQNEAQ. The V and J ends lost 5 bases and 1 base respectively, with 14 bases between them. The CDR3 sequence is 15 residues long. CDR3 region: CASSHRQVSQETQYF. CDR3 nucleotides: TGTGCCAGCAGCCACCGACAGGTCAGCCAAGAGACCCAGTACTTC.

The gene calls are TRBV5-1 and TRBJ2-5, with D maybe TRBD2 (6 bases). The V and J ends lost 0 bases and 5 bases respectively, with 14 bases between them. The CDR3 length is 15 residues. Germline CDR1 reads SGHRS; CDR2 reads YFSETQ. CDR3 region: CASSLGGEIAETQYF. The DNA of the CDR3 is TGCGCCAGCAGCTTGGGGGGGGAGATCGCGGAGACCCAGTACTTC.

This clone has just a few counts. The J gene is TRBJ1-1, the V gene TRBV19, with TRBD1 identical over 8 bases. The CDR3 has 16 residues. Unmatched junction bases numbered 7, after V lost 3 bases and J lost 1 base. The germline CDR1 and CDR2 sequences are LNHDA and SQIVND (reference sequence). The CDR3 is CASSMTGAIGNTEAFF. For the CDR3, the DNA is TGTGCCAGTAGTATGACAGGGGCGATTGGGAACACTGAAGCTTTCTTT. Combining the CDR3 with reference TRBV19 and TRBJ1-1 gives the whole variable domain DGGITQSPKYLFRKEGQNVTLSCEQNLNHDAMYWYRQDPGQGLRLIYYSQIVNDFQKGDIAEGYSVSREKKESFPLTVTSAQKNPTAFYLCASSMTGAIGNTEAFFGQGTRLTVV.

The rearrangement joins TRBV5-1 to TRBJ2-1; 9 bases are shared with TRBD2. The CDR3 contains 16 residues. In germline, CDR1 is SGHRS, CDR2 YFSETQ. Losses at the gene ends were 0 bases for V and 2 bases for J; bases not matched to a gene: 3. In DNA, the CDR3 is TGCGCCAGCAGCTTGGGGCTAGCGGGAACCTACAATGAGCAGTTCTTC. It yields the protein CASSLGLAGTYNEQFF.

This clone has at least ten counts. Other DNA variants within this sample encode the same CDR3. DNA for the CDR3: TGCAGCGTTGGGGACTCCAATCAGCCCCAGCATTTT. It codes for CSVGDSNQPQHF. The chain links TRBV29-1 to TRBJ1-5, with D possibly matching TRBD1 (5 bases). Between the trimmed V and J ends, which lost 4 bases and 3 bases, there was a span of 7 bases. This CDR3 contains 12 residues. Germline CDR1 SQVTM, CDR2 ANQGSEA.

V gene TRBV9 combines with J gene TRBJ1-5; unclear D gene. Germline V gene lookup returns CDR1 SGDLS and CDR2 YYNGEE. Deletions cut 5 bases from V and 3 bases from J, with 9 bases between. The CDR3 covers 13 residues. CDR3 sequence: CASSQQPNQPQHF. DNA of the CDR3: TGTGCCAGCAGTCAACAGCCCAATCAGCCCCAGCATTTT.

The V and J genes are TRBV11-2 and TRBJ2-3; D is perhaps TRBD2 (5 bases). Germline values: CDR1 SGHAT, CDR2 FQNNGV. There are 14 residues in the CDR3. V gave up 5 bases and J gave up 1 base, with 10 bases separating them. CDR3 nucleotides: TGTGCCAGCAGCCTGACTATGGGCACAGATACGCAGTATTTT. Translating gives CASSLTMGTDTQYF.

The gene calls are TRBV30 and TRBJ1-2, with TRBD1 as a possible D gene (6 bases). Germline CDR1 GTSNPN, CDR2 SVGIG (reference sequence). The CDR3 loop spans 17 amino acids. V was clipped by 1 base and J by 0 bases, with 18 bases between them. The CDR3, as DNA: TGTGCCTGGAGTGGGAGACTTACAGGGATCCCTAACTATGGCTACACCTTC. Protein product: CAWSGRLTGIPNYGYTF.

The sample holds a few counts of this clone. The J gene is TRBJ2-1, the V gene TRBV4-1; D not certain. This CDR3 contains 12 residues. V lost 3 bases to trimming and J lost 8 bases, with 8 bases between them. Looked up from germline, CDR1 is MGHRA and CDR2 is YSYEKL. CDR3: CASSHGGHEQFF. The CDR3 DNA sequence: TGCGCCAGCAGCCATGGCGGCCATGAGCAGTTCTTC.

The chain joins TRBV6-4 to TRBJ1-5; no definite D call. The CDR3 has 14 residues. V gave up 7 bases and J gave up 4 bases, with 14 bases separating them. In germline, CDR1 is MRHNA, CDR2 SNTAGT. CDR3 sequence (DNA): TGTGCCAGCACTGAGGGAAGGAGGAATCAGCCCCAGCATTTT. Protein sequence: CASTEGRRNQPQHF.

The CDR3 loop is CASSPFHLDRGRYEQYF. CDR3 in DNA: TGTGCCAGCAGCCCCTTCCATTTGGACAGGGGAAGATACGAGCAGTACTTC. This chain joins TRBV7-9 and TRBJ2-5; 9 bases match TRBD1. The DNA end favors TRBJ2-7, so the J call may be wrong. Germline V gene data show CDR1 as SEHNR and CDR2 as FQNEAQ (reference sequence). This CDR3 spans 17 amino acids.

This clone has a handful of counts. This chain links TRBV30 with TRBJ2-7; no reliable D call. The CDR3 runs 15 residues. Trimming took off 2 bases at V and 0 bases at J, with 14 bases between the two ends. CDR1 is GTSNPN, CDR2 SVGIG, per germline (reference sequence). The DNA of the CDR3 is TGTGCCTGGAGTTTTGGATCGAGGAGCTCCTACGAGCAGTACTTC. Protein product: CAWSFGSRSSYEQYF.

This clone was seen a handful of times. The J gene is TRBJ2-2, the V gene TRBV15; no reliable D call. The CDR3 totals 12 residues. Trimming removed 7 bases from V and 3 bases from J, with 6 bases in between. Looked up from germline, CDR1 is LNHNV and CDR2 is YYDKDF (reference sequence). The DNA for the CDR3 is TGTGCCACCACCTACTACACCGGGGAGCTGTTTTTT. Translation: CATTYYTGELFF.

The chain combines TRBV6-5 with TRBJ2-1; D unclear. Germline loops: CDR1 MNHEY, CDR2 SVGAGI. The V gene lost 6 bases and the J gene lost 6 bases, with 12 bases spanning the gap. The CDR3 has 13 residues. The DNA of the CDR3 is TGTGCCAGCAGCCGCCTTGTAGCCAATGAGCAGTTCTTC. This gives the protein CASSRLVANEQFF.

This clone has just a few counts. The V and J genes are TRBV7-8 and TRBJ1-1, with D perhaps TRBD1 (6 bases). V was trimmed by 6 bases and J by 1 base, leaving 15 bases between them. The CDR3 sequence is 15 residues long. The germline V gene has CDR1 SGHVS and CDR2 FQNEAQ. CDR3: CASSFVGQPNTEAFF. The CDR3 bases are TGTGCCAGCAGTTTCGTCGGACAGCCGAACACTGAAGCTTTCTTT. Combining the CDR3 with reference TRBV7-8 and TRBJ1-1 gives the whole variable domain GAGVSQSPRYKVAKRGQDVALRCDPISGHVSLFWYQQALGQGPEFLTYFQNEAQLDKSGLPSDRFFAERPEGSVSTLKIQRTQQEDSAVYLCASSFVGQPNTEAFFGQGTRLTVV.

This clone showed up just a few times. The V call is TRBV5-1, the J call TRBJ2-5, with D tentatively TRBD2 (5 bases). The CDR3 has 15 residues. The germline CDR1 and CDR2 sequences are SGHRS and YFSETQ. Deletions cut 2 bases from V and 4 bases from J, with 15 bases between. The CDR3 bases are TGCGCCAGCAGCTTACGACACCTTGGAGGAGAGACCCAGTACTTC. Translated, it gives CASSLRHLGGETQYF. Together with reference TRBV5-1 and TRBJ2-5, the CDR3 gives the full variable domain: KAGVTQTPRYLIKTRGQQVTLSCSPISGHRSVSWYQQTPGQGLQFLFEYFSETQRNKGNFPGRFSGRQFSNSRSEMNVSTLELGDSALYLCASSLRHLGGETQYFGPGTRLLVL.